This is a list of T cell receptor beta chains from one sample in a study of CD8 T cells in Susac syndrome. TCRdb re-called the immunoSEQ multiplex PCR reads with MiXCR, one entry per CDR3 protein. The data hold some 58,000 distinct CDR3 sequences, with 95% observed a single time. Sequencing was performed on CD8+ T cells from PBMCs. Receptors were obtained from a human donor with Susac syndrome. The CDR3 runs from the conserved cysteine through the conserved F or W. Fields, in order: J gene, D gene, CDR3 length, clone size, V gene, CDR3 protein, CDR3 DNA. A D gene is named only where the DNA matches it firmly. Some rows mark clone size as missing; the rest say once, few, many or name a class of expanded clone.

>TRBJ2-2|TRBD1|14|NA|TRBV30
CACDRDRNTGELFF
TGTGCCTGCGACCGGGACAGAAACACCGGGGAGCTGTTTTTT
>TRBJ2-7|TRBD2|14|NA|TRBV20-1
CSAPTSGATYEQYF
TGCAGTGCACCGACTAGCGGGGCAACCTACGAGCAGTACTTC
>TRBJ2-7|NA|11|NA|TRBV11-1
CASSLGVDQYF
TGTGCCAGCAGCTTAGGGGTCGATCAGTACTTC
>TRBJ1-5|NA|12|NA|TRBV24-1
CATSDLVQPQHF
TGTGCCACCAGTGACTTAGTCCAGCCCCAGCATTTT
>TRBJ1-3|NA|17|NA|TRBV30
CAWTMSSPRFSGNTIYF
TGTGCCTGGACGATGAGCAGTCCCCGCTTCTCTGGAAACACCATATATTTT
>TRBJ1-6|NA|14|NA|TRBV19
CASSIGALNSPLHF
TGTGCCAGTAGTATAGGGGCCCTGAATTCACCCCTCCACTTT
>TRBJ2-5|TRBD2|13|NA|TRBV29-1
CIPLAGKLETQYF
TGCATCCCCCTAGCGGGGAAGCTGGAGACCCAGTACTTC
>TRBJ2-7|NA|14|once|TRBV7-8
CASSLKPASYEQYF
TGTGCCAGCAGCCTAAAGCCAGCTTCCTACGAGCAGTACTTC
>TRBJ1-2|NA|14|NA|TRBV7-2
CASISSGPFYGYTF
TGTGCCAGCATCTCCTCGGGACCGTTCTATGGCTACACCTTC
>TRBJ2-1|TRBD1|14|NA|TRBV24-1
CATSANDRGNEQFF
TGTGCCACCAGTGCCAATGACAGGGGTAATGAGCAGTTCTTC
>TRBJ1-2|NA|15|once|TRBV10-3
CAISEGGVDYYGYTF
TGTGCCATCAGTGAAGGAGGGGTGGACTACTATGGCTACACCTTC
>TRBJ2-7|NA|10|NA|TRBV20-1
CSAMEYEQYF
TGCAGTGCCATGGAGTACGAGCAGTACTTC
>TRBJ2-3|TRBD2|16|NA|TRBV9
CASSVDASGILDTQYF
TGTGCCAGCAGCGTAGATGCTAGCGGAATATTGGATACGCAGTATTTT
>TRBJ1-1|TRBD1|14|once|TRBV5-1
CASSFDRGNTEAFF
TGCGCCAGCAGCTTTGACAGGGGGAACACTGAAGCTTTCTTT
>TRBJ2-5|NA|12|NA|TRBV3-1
CASSEGAKAEYF
TGTGCCAGCAGCGAAGGTGCTAAGGCCGAGTACTTC